Listed below are T cell receptor beta chains from one sample, sequenced in a study of cytomegalovirus exposure and HLA in healthy donors. Libraries were prepared by immunoSEQ multiplex PCR; TCRdb keeps only in-frame clonotypes and omits some of them. The sample lists about 100,000 clones, around four fifths occurring once. Sequences were obtained from PBMCs. The origin of the receptors is a woman aged 60-75 years in good health and CMV-seronegative. CDR3s include the opening cysteine and the closing phenylalanine or tryptophan. Each record gives: V gene, clone size, J gene, D gene, CDR3 DNA, CDR3 protein. The D gene is left open where the match is weak. Clone size, where shown, is once, few, many, or a class for clones that have expanded.

V gene: TRBV19
clone size: NA
J gene: TRBJ2-7
D gene: NA
CDR3 DNA: TGTGCCAGTAGTATCGGACTGACTTACGAGCAGTACTTC
CDR3 protein: CASSIGLTYEQYF

V gene: TRBV28
clone size: NA
J gene: TRBJ1-1
D gene: NA
CDR3 DNA: TGTGCTTCGAGGCAGCCCACTGAAGCTTTCTTT
CDR3 protein: CASRQPTEAFF

V gene: TRBV14
clone size: NA
J gene: TRBJ1-1
D gene: TRBD1
CDR3 DNA: TGTGCCAGCAGGCTAACAGGGGTGAACACTGAAGCTTTCTTT
CDR3 protein: CASRLTGVNTEAFF

V gene: TRBV5-1
clone size: NA
J gene: TRBJ2-1
D gene: NA
CDR3 DNA: TGCGCCAGCAGCCCCCTAACTTCCGATGAGCAGTTCTTC
CDR3 protein: CASSPLTSDEQFF

V gene: TRBV28
clone size: NA
J gene: TRBJ1-2
D gene: NA
CDR3 DNA: TGTGCCAGCAGTATAACAGGGAACTATGGCTACACCTTC
CDR3 protein: CASSITGNYGYTF

V gene: TRBV5-1
clone size: once
J gene: TRBJ1-2
D gene: NA
CDR3 DNA: TGCGCCAGCAGCTTGGAAGGGAGAAACTATGGCTACACCTTC
CDR3 protein: CASSLEGRNYGYTF

V gene: TRBV9
clone size: NA
J gene: TRBJ1-3
D gene: NA
CDR3 DNA: TGTGCCAGCAGCGGCCCAAGAGGCTCTGGAAACACCATATATTTT
CDR3 protein: CASSGPRGSGNTIYF

V gene: TRBV7-2
clone size: NA
J gene: TRBJ2-3
D gene: TRBD2
CDR3 DNA: TGTGCCAGCAGCTTACGGGGGGGAGTCACAGATACGCAGTATTTT
CDR3 protein: CASSLRGGVTDTQYF

V gene: TRBV19
clone size: NA
J gene: TRBJ1-3
D gene: NA
CDR3 DNA: TGTGCCAGTAGTATACCCAGACAGGCCGCGACTGGAAACACCATATATTTT
CDR3 protein: CASSIPRQAATGNTIYF

V gene: TRBV7-2
clone size: NA
J gene: TRBJ1-2
D gene: TRBD1
CDR3 DNA: TGTGCCAGCAGCTTAGTAGGGGACAGGGCTAACTATGGCTACACCTTC
CDR3 protein: CASSLVGDRANYGYTF

V gene: TRBV10-3
clone size: NA
J gene: TRBJ2-2
D gene: TRBD2
CDR3 DNA: TGTGCCATCAGAGTTAGGGTAGCGGGGGGGCCCGGGGAGCTGTTTTTT
CDR3 protein: CAIRVRVAGGPGELFF

V gene: TRBV6-5
clone size: few
J gene: TRBJ1-1
D gene: NA
CDR3 DNA: TGTGCCAGCAGTTACTCGATGGGAGGGGAAGCTTTCTTT
CDR3 protein: CASSYSMGGEAFF

V gene: TRBV9
clone size: NA
J gene: TRBJ1-5
D gene: NA
CDR3 DNA: TGTGCCAGCAGCGTAGGGACAGAAAATCAGCCCCAGCATTTT
CDR3 protein: CASSVGTENQPQHF

V gene: TRBV7-2
clone size: NA
J gene: TRBJ1-3
D gene: NA
CDR3 DNA: TGTGCCAGCAGCCCAGGACAGAGCTCTGGAAACACCATATATTTT
CDR3 protein: CASSPGQSSGNTIYF

V gene: TRBV28
clone size: few
J gene: TRBJ1-2
D gene: NA
CDR3 DNA: TGTGCCAGCAGTTTTCCCGGGACTACCTATGGCTACACCTTC
CDR3 protein: CASSFPGTTYGYTF

V gene: TRBV18
clone size: NA
J gene: TRBJ1-1
D gene: NA
CDR3 DNA: TGTGCCAGCTCACCTTCGACAGGTGTAGCTGAAGCTTTCTTT
CDR3 protein: CASSPSTGVAEAFF

V gene: TRBV4-3
clone size: once
J gene: TRBJ2-1
D gene: NA
CDR3 DNA: TGCGCCAGCAGCCAAGTCTGGGCCTATGAGCAGTTCTTC
CDR3 protein: CASSQVWAYEQFF

V gene: TRBV5-6
clone size: NA
J gene: TRBJ2-2
D gene: TRBD1
CDR3 DNA: TGTGCCAGCAGCTTCACGACAGGGCTCGGGGAGCTGTTTTTT
CDR3 protein: CASSFTTGLGELFF

V gene: TRBV9
clone size: once
J gene: TRBJ1-1
D gene: NA
CDR3 DNA: TGTGCCAGCGGGGCAGGGCTGAACACTGAAGCTTTCTTT
CDR3 protein: CASGAGLNTEAFF

V gene: TRBV18
clone size: once
J gene: TRBJ2-3
D gene: TRBD1
CDR3 DNA: TGTGCCAGCTCACCTCTGACAGGGCCGACAGATACGCAGTATTTT
CDR3 protein: CASSPLTGPTDTQYF

V gene: TRBV25-1
clone size: NA
J gene: TRBJ2-2
D gene: TRBD2
CDR3 DNA: TGTGCCAGCAGTGAAAGCGGTAGCGGGAGGCCAGGCACCGGGGAGCTGTTTTTT
CDR3 protein: CASSESGSGRPGTGELFF

V gene: TRBV5-1
clone size: NA
J gene: TRBJ2-3
D gene: NA
CDR3 DNA: TGCGCCAGCATGGGGGCGAGGGATACGCAGTATTTT
CDR3 protein: CASMGARDTQYF

V gene: TRBV7-7
clone size: NA
J gene: TRBJ1-1
D gene: NA
CDR3 DNA: TGTGCCAGCAGCCCGATGGAGGGCACTGAAGCTTTCTTT
CDR3 protein: CASSPMEGTEAFF

V gene: TRBV9
clone size: NA
J gene: TRBJ2-3
D gene: NA
CDR3 DNA: TGTGCCAGCAGCGTAACTGCGGGTCAGAGCACAGATACGCAGTATTTT
CDR3 protein: CASSVTAGQSTDTQYF

V gene: TRBV9
clone size: NA
J gene: TRBJ2-1
D gene: TRBD1
CDR3 DNA: TGTGCCAGCAGCGGGACAGGGTCCAATGAGCAGTTCTTC
CDR3 protein: CASSGTGSNEQFF

V gene: TRBV6-5
clone size: NA
J gene: TRBJ2-2
D gene: NA
CDR3 DNA: TGTGCCAGCAGTCCCACCCCAGGAACCGGGGAGCTGTTTTTT
CDR3 protein: CASSPTPGTGELFF

V gene: TRBV30
clone size: NA
J gene: TRBJ2-7
D gene: NA
CDR3 DNA: TGTGCCTGGACCCAGGGGTCGTGGGACTACGAGCAGTACTTC
CDR3 protein: CAWTQGSWDYEQYF

V gene: TRBV29-1
clone size: NA
J gene: TRBJ1-1
D gene: NA
CDR3 DNA: TGCAGCGTCGTGGAGGGTGGGGGGACTGAAGCTTTCTTT
CDR3 protein: CSVVEGGGTEAFF

V gene: TRBV5-1
clone size: few
J gene: TRBJ2-7
D gene: TRBD1
CDR3 DNA: TGCGCCAGCAGACAGGGGGCTAATTACGAGCAGTACTTC
CDR3 protein: CASRQGANYEQYF

V gene: TRBV19
clone size: few
J gene: TRBJ1-6
D gene: NA
CDR3 DNA: TGTGCCAGTAGTCCCAGAAACATCAACTCCTATAATTCACCCCTCCACTTT
CDR3 protein: CASSPRNINSYNSPLHF

V gene: TRBV7-9
clone size: few
J gene: TRBJ1-3
D gene: NA
CDR3 DNA: TGTGCCAGCAGCCCCTGGACTTTACGAAACACCATATATTTT
CDR3 protein: CASSPWTLRNTIYF

V gene: TRBV10-3
clone size: once
J gene: TRBJ2-5
D gene: TRBD2
CDR3 DNA: TGTGCCAGCGGACTAGCGGGAGAGGAGACCCAGTACTTC
CDR3 protein: CASGLAGEETQYF

V gene: TRBV9
clone size: NA
J gene: TRBJ2-7
D gene: NA
CDR3 DNA: TGTGCCAGCAGCGTAGGGTCAGGGATCACGTACGAGCAGTACTTC
CDR3 protein: CASSVGSGITYEQYF

V gene: TRBV19
clone size: NA
J gene: TRBJ1-2
D gene: NA
CDR3 DNA: TGTGCCAGTAGTATCACTGTAGGGACTGGCGCGAACTTTGGCTACACCTTC
CDR3 protein: CASSITVGTGANFGYTF

V gene: TRBV4-1
clone size: NA
J gene: TRBJ2-7
D gene: TRBD1
CDR3 DNA: TGCGCCAGCAGCCAAGATCTTAGACAGGGGAATCGGGAGCAGTACTTC
CDR3 protein: CASSQDLRQGNREQYF

V gene: TRBV7-8
clone size: NA
J gene: TRBJ2-5
D gene: TRBD2
CDR3 DNA: TGTGCCAGCAGCGACGGGACTAGCGGCGAAGAGACCCAGTACTTC
CDR3 protein: CASSDGTSGEETQYF

V gene: TRBV7-2
clone size: NA
J gene: TRBJ2-2
D gene: NA
CDR3 DNA: TGTGCCAGCAATCTGGGGGGAAACACCGGGGAGCTGTTTTTT
CDR3 protein: CASNLGGNTGELFF

V gene: TRBV7-9
clone size: NA
J gene: TRBJ1-1
D gene: TRBD1
CDR3 DNA: TGTGCCAGCAGCCCCTCAGGGGGCAGGGAAACTGAAGCTTTCTTT
CDR3 protein: CASSPSGGRETEAFF

V gene: TRBV19
clone size: NA
J gene: TRBJ2-2
D gene: NA
CDR3 DNA: TGTGCCAGTAGTATAGGCGGGGGCGCGACCGGGGAGCTGTTTTTT
CDR3 protein: CASSIGGGATGELFF

V gene: TRBV5-4
clone size: NA
J gene: TRBJ2-3
D gene: NA
CDR3 DNA: TGTGCCAGCAGCTTGGACAGGACAGATACGCAGTATTTT
CDR3 protein: CASSLDRTDTQYF

V gene: TRBV4-1
clone size: few
J gene: TRBJ1-5
D gene: TRBD1
CDR3 DNA: TGCGCCAGCAGCCCCCAGGGGGTTGGCACTCAGCCCCAGCATTTT
CDR3 protein: CASSPQGVGTQPQHF

V gene: TRBV2
clone size: few
J gene: TRBJ1-5
D gene: NA
CDR3 DNA: TGTGCCAGCAGTGGCAGGGGTTATAGCAATCAGCCCCAGCATTTT
CDR3 protein: CASSGRGYSNQPQHF

V gene: TRBV9
clone size: once
J gene: TRBJ2-1
D gene: NA
CDR3 DNA: TGTGCCAGCAGCGTCTCGTCAGCGGATAGCTCCTACAATGAGCAGTTCTTC
CDR3 protein: CASSVSSADSSYNEQFF

V gene: TRBV19
clone size: NA
J gene: TRBJ2-7
D gene: NA
CDR3 DNA: TGTGCCAGTAGTATCCCCGGGGGAGACGAGCAGTACTTC
CDR3 protein: CASSIPGGDEQYF

V gene: TRBV28
clone size: NA
J gene: TRBJ1-3
D gene: NA
CDR3 DNA: TGTGCCAGCAATTCCAGGGGTTCTGGAAACACCATATATTTT
CDR3 protein: CASNSRGSGNTIYF